These 14 T cell receptor beta chains share one sample of origin, sequenced in a study of blood T cell repertoires in COVID-19. Libraries were prepared by immunoSEQ multiplex PCR; TCRdb keeps only in-frame clonotypes and omits some of them. The table lists 350,000 or so clones, 90% of them singletons. The specimen sequenced was peripheral blood. The receptors were gathered from a man aged 18 to 30 with active or convalescent COVID-19.

This clone is a singleton in its sample. This chain connects TRBV29-1 to TRBJ1-1, with D possibly TRBD1 on 5 matching bases. CDR3 length: 13 amino acids. The germline V gene has CDR1 SQVTM and CDR2 ANQGSEA. Deletions cut 3 bases from V and 8 bases from J, with 16 bases between. The CDR3: CSVDGGTFREAFF. The CDR3 bases are TGCAGCGTTGATGGGGGGACCTTTAGGGAAGCTTTCTTT.

J is TRBJ1-1 and V is TRBV10-3; 11 bases agree with TRBD1. The germline V gene has CDR1 ENHRY and CDR2 SYGVKD. This CDR3 spans 16 amino acids. J gave up 6 bases and V 0 bases, and 6 bases lay outside the gene matches. The CDR3 reads CAISESLGQGAPEAFF. CDR3 nucleotide sequence: TGTGCCATCAGTGAGTCTTTAGGACAGGGGGCTCCTGAAGCTTTCTTT.

This chain uses TRBV5-1 with TRBJ2-5; D not resolved. The CDR3 is 14 amino acids. The germline gives CDR1 SGHRS, CDR2 YFSETQ. Trimming stripped 4 bases from V and 4 bases from J, with 14 bases between. The CDR3: CASSPYRSTETQYF. The CDR3 region has the DNA TGCGCCAGCAGCCCGTACCGAAGCACAGAGACCCAGTACTTC.

The chain combines TRBV15 with TRBJ2-5; tentatively, D is TRBD1 (6 bases). Trimming stripped 4 bases from V and 2 bases from J, with 14 bases between. Germline V CDR1 and CDR2: LNHNV, YYDKDF (reference sequence). The CDR3 spans 15 residues. CDR3: CATSKAGVQQETQYF. CDR3 DNA sequence: TGTGCCACCAGCAAAGCAGGGGTCCAACAAGAGACCCAGTACTTC.

V gene TRBV15 combines with J gene TRBJ1-5; D is ambiguous. The CDR3 loop spans 14 amino acids. Trimming took 0 bases from V and 11 from J, leaving 14 bases between them. Looked up from germline, CDR1 is LNHNV and CDR2 is YYDKDF (reference sequence). The CDR3 bases are TGTGCCACCAGCAGAGATAGCGGGTCAGAGGCCCAGCATTTT. Translated: CATSRDSGSEAQHF. The full variable domain, with the rest looked up from reference TRBV15 and TRBJ1-5, is DAMVIQNPRYQVTQFGKPVTLSCSQTLNHNVMYWYQQKSSQAPKLLFHYYDKDFNNEADTPDNFQSRRPNTSFCFLDIRSPGLGDTAMYLCATSRDSGSEAQHFGDGTRLSIL.

The rearrangement links TRBV18 to TRBJ1-5; D uncertain. Germline lookup yields CDR1 KGHSH and CDR2 LQKENI. The CDR3 is made up of 14 amino acids. V lost 0 bases and J lost 4, with 7 bases in between. CDR3 sequence reads: CASSPPTGNQPQHF. In nucleotides, the CDR3 is TGTGCCAGCTCACCACCGACGGGTAATCAGCCCCAGCATTTT.

CDR3 in DNA: TGTGCCAGCAGTTACTCGATGGGACAGGCTACCGAAAAACTGTTTTTT. It encodes CASSYSMGQATEKLFF. The chain employs TRBV6-5 and TRBJ1-4; TRBD1 matches at 8 bases. V lost 0 bases to trimming and J lost 8 bases; unmatched junction nucleotides: 8. This CDR3 has 16 residues. The germline gives CDR1 MNHEY, CDR2 SVGAGI.

This rearrangement joins TRBV4-2 to TRBJ2-1; 7 positions match TRBD1. V shed 2 bases, J shed 3 bases, and the junction held 4 bases outside the gene matches. The CDR3 spans 15 residues. Germline assignment: CDR1 LGHNA and CDR2 YNFKEQ. In DNA form, the CDR3 reads TGTGCCAGCAGCCAACGACAGGGAATCTACAATGAGCAGTTCTTC. Its protein is CASSQRQGIYNEQFF.

The V and J genes are TRBV29-1 and TRBJ1-1; TRBD1 might be the D (5 bases). CDR3 length: 13 residues. Trimming removed 4 bases at V and 1 base at J, with 10 bases between. CDR1 and CDR2 from the germline V gene are SQVTM and ANQGSEA. The CDR3 nucleotides are TGCAGCGTTGGGCAGGGCCCGAACACTGAAGCTTTCTTT. The encoded protein is CSVGQGPNTEAFF.

This chain joins TRBV12-3 or TRBV12-4 and TRBJ1-1, with 7 bases matching TRBD1. This CDR3 is built from 11 residues. The ends lost 2 bases at V and 10 bases at J; junction bases unmatched: 1. The CDR3 coding sequence is TGTGCCAGCAGTTTACAGGGGGGAGCTTTCTTT. Protein: CASSLQGGAFF.

The chain employs TRBV10-3 and TRBJ2-7, with D perhaps matching TRBD2 (7 bases). The CDR3 runs to 14 residues. The V end was cut by 10 bases, the J end by 0 bases, with 16 bases between. The germline V gene has CDR1 ENHRY and CDR2 SYGVKD. For the CDR3, the DNA is TGTGCCACCAGCGGCGGGGGCAGCTCCTACGAGCAGTACTTC. Amino acids: CATSGGGSSYEQYF.

The V gene is TRBV7-2, the J gene TRBJ2-7, with TRBD2 identical over 13 bases. The germline V gene encodes CDR1 SGHTA and CDR2 FQGNSA. This CDR3 region has 13 residues. Germline trimming cut 4 bases from V and 13 bases from J; bases unmatched to any gene: 7. CDR3 region: CASSSRLAGGIYF. The CDR3 nucleotides are TGTGCCAGCAGCTCTAGACTAGCGGGAGGCATTTACTTC.

The V and J genes are TRBV19 and TRBJ2-1; 14 nucleotides align to TRBD2. The trim removed 4 bases at V and 9 bases at J, leaving 5 bases unmatched. The CDR3 covers 15 residues. Germline V CDR1 and CDR2: LNHDA, SQIVND (reference sequence). Here the CDR3 DNA reads TGTGCCAGTAGTAAGACTAGCGGGGGGGCCCTTGAGCAGTTCTTC. Protein product: CASSKTSGGALEQFF.

In nucleotides, the CDR3 is TGCGCCAGCAGCCAACCACTAGCGGGAGGTACCAATGAGCAGTTCTTC. Encoded protein: CASSQPLAGGTNEQFF. The rearrangement links TRBV4-3 to TRBJ2-1; 12 nucleotides match TRBD2. The V and J ends lost 2 bases and 6 bases, in that order; junction bases with no gene match: 5. The CDR3 contains 16 residues. The germline V gene encodes CDR1 LGHNA and CDR2 YSLEER.